The source of this TCR beta chain is a study of cytomegalovirus exposure and HLA in healthy donors. The length of the CDR3 is 17 residues. V lost 11 bases, J lost 2 bases, and 27 bases lay in between. The germline gives CDR1 ENHRY, CDR2 SYGVKD. Study results and caveats: In a later analysis, a genetic analysis reported fewer productive-TCR N-insertions in an Asian-associated ancestry cluster than the cohort average.

PCR primers comprised 60 Vbeta and 13 Jbeta primers. Data came from immunoSEQ multiplex PCR; TCRdb stores just in-frame clones and leaves some out. The data show about 56,000 clones, about 79% seen once. In the case of this clone: Its antigen is not identified.

The receptor's source is a man aged 35 to 55 in good health and CMV-seronegative. The rearrangement links TRBV10-3 to TRBJ1-2, with D maybe TRBD1 (6 bases). The material sequenced was PBMCs. The CDR3, as DNA: TGTGCCCCACATTGGTCCAGGGGTGTTTGGAAAAACTATGGCTACACCTTC. Translated: CAPHWSRGVWKNYGYTF.